Shown below are 9 T cell receptor beta chains from a single sample sequenced in a study of cytomegalovirus exposure and HLA in healthy donors. The PCR contained 60 Vbeta and 13 Jbeta primers. Measured with immunoSEQ multiplex PCR; TCRdb has only the in-frame clones, and not every one. The sample yields some 140,000 clones, 72% seen once. The sequenced sample consisted of PBMCs. Receptors originate from a man aged 50 or older in good health and CMV-seropositive.

This clone is medium-sized within its sample. The chain recombines TRBV2 with TRBJ1-5, with 7 bases fitting TRBD1. J lost 4 bases, V lost 5 bases, and 5 bases had no gene match. The CDR3 totals 14 residues. CDR1 SNHLY and CDR2 FYNNEI come from the germline V gene. The CDR3 loop reads CASSYDRVNQPQHF. CDR3 sequence (DNA): TGTGCCAGCAGTTATGACAGGGTAAATCAGCCCCAGCATTTT. The whole variable domain, filled in from reference TRBV2 and TRBJ1-5, reads EPEVTQTPSHQVTQMGQEVILRCVPISNHLYFYWYRQILGQKVEFLVSFYNNEISEKSEIFDDQFSVERPDGSNFTLKIRSTKLEDSAMYFCASSYDRVNQPQHFGDGTRLSIL.

The J gene is TRBJ1-3, the V gene TRBV7-2; D is uncertain. Germline CDR1 and CDR2: SGHTA and FQGNSA. V lost 3 bases and J lost 4, with 10 bases in between. The CDR3 consists of 14 residues. Here the CDR3 DNA reads TGTGCCAGCAGCTTGGGCGGGATCGGAAACACCATATATTTT. Its translation is CASSLGGIGNTIYF.

The chain recombines TRBV7-3 with TRBJ1-3; 8 bases match TRBD1. The V and J ends lost 1 base and 4 bases, in that order; junction bases with no gene match: 6. The germline CDR1 and CDR2 sequences are SGHTA and FQGTGA. CDR3 length: 16 residues. Here the CDR3 DNA reads TGTGCCAGCAGCTTAAGGACAGGGACATCCGGAAACACCATATATTTT. This codes for CASSLRTGTSGNTIYF.

The chain carries TRBV5-1 and TRBJ1-2; 11 bases are a match to TRBD1. Germline values: CDR1 SGHRS, CDR2 YFSETQ. The CDR3 runs 15 residues. The V gene end was trimmed by 3 bases and the J gene end by 5 bases; junction bases not matched to a gene: 6. CDR3 coding DNA: TGCGCCAGCAGCTCAAGGACAGGGGGCGATTATGGCTACACCTTC. It encodes CASSSRTGGDYGYTF.

This clone has just a few counts. The J gene is TRBJ1-5, the V gene TRBV2, with 7 bases matching TRBD1. Per the germline V gene, CDR1 is SNHLY and CDR2 is FYNNEI. The CDR3 consists of 13 residues. After removal of 8 bases from V and 6 bases from J, the junction contained 7 bases not matched to a gene. CDR3 loop: CASLRQGGQPQHF. CDR3 DNA sequence: TGTGCCAGCCTTCGACAGGGCGGTCAGCCCCAGCATTTT.

The rearrangement links TRBV5-1 to TRBJ2-3; the D gene is possibly TRBD2 (6 bases). Per germline, CDR1 SGHRS and CDR2 YFSETQ. This CDR3 comprises 14 residues. Trimming removed 3 bases from V and 6 bases from J, with 14 bases in between. Here the CDR3 reads CASSSSVVVDTQYF. CDR3 DNA: TGCGCCAGCAGCTCTAGCGTAGTTGTGGATACGCAGTATTTT.

The chain has TRBV7-2 and TRBJ1-4, with 9 bases matching TRBD1. The CDR3 sequence is 14 residues long. Looked up from germline, CDR1 is SGHTA and CDR2 is FQGNSA. V shed 5 bases and J 7 bases; nucleotides not matched to a gene: 5. The CDR3 DNA is TGTGCCAGCAGCCCGACAGGGGGAGGTGAAAAACTGTTTTTT. This gives the protein CASSPTGGGEKLFF.

V gene TRBV18 combines with J gene TRBJ1-1; perhaps TRBD1 as D (5 bases). Germline V gene lookup returns CDR1 KGHSH and CDR2 LQKENI. Trimming cost V 1 base and J 6 bases, with 21 bases left between them. The CDR3 is 17 amino acids. The CDR3 bases are TGTGCCAGCTCACCACAAAGGGTGGGGCCAGAACGCGCTGAAGCTTTCTTT. Protein sequence: CASSPQRVGPERAEAFF.

In this sample, this clone turned up a few times. The same CDR3 also results from other DNA sequences found in this sample. This rearrangement joins TRBV7-6 to TRBJ2-5; tentative D call: TRBD1 (5 bases). This CDR3 comprises 13 residues. The V gene's germline CDR1 is SGHVS and CDR2 FNYEAQ. Trimming pared 5 bases from V and 2 bases from J, leaving 9 bases between. Here the CDR3 DNA reads TGTGCCAGCAGCAGGGGTCGTCAAGAGACCCAGTACTTC. Amino acid sequence: CASSRGRQETQYF.